This T cell receptor beta chain stems from a study of shared clonotypes between healthy human individuals. Study in general: The plates for each donor numbered three CD4 naive, three CD4 memory, two CD8 naive and one CD8 memory.

In its sample, this clone was seen a few times. Its antigen is still unknown. CDR3 length: 14 amino acids. From germline, CDR1 is SGHAT and CDR2 FQDESV (reference sequence). V lost 1 base and J lost 5; bases outside the gene matches: 4. Findings and limits, study-wide: Although depth was large, rarefaction showed that sequencing of the sorted subsets was incomplete.

This table comes from immunoSEQ multiplex PCR, and its TCRdb copy is limited to in-frame clones, with some not included. The table includes some 2,500,000 clones, 93% detected once. The sequence derives from a man younger than 35 in good health. Some clones in this sample may be carry-over from other donors' samples. The genes are TRBV11-1 and TRBJ1-1, with 7 nucleotides matching TRBD1. Sequencing was performed on naive CD4+ T cells from PBMCs. Regarding subset: CD45RA+ positively selected. The CDR3 here is CASSLDPGGTEAFF. Written as DNA, the CDR3 is TGTGCCAGCAGCTTAGATCCAGGGGGTACTGAAGCTTTCTTT. Full variable domain (missing parts from reference TRBV11-1 and TRBJ1-1): EAEVAQSPRYKITEKSQAVAFWCDPISGHATLYWYRQILGQGPELLVQFQDESVVDDSQLPKDRFSAERLKGVDSTLKIQPAELGDSAMYLCASSLDPGGTEAFFGQGTRLTVV.